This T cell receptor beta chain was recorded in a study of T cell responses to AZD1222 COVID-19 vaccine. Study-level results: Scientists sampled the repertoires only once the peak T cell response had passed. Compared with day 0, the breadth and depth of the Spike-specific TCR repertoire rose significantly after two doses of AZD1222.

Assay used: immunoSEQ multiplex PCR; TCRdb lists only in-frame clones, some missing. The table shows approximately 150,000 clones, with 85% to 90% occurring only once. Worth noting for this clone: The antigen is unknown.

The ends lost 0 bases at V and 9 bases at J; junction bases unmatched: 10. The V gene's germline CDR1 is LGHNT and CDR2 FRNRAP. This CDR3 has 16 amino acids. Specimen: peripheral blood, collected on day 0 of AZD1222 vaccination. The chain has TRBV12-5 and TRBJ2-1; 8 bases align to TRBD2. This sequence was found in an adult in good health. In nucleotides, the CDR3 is TGTGCTAGTGGTTTGGTAGCGGGAGAGGGCCACGCTGAGCAGTTCTTC. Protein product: CASGLVAGEGHAEQFF.